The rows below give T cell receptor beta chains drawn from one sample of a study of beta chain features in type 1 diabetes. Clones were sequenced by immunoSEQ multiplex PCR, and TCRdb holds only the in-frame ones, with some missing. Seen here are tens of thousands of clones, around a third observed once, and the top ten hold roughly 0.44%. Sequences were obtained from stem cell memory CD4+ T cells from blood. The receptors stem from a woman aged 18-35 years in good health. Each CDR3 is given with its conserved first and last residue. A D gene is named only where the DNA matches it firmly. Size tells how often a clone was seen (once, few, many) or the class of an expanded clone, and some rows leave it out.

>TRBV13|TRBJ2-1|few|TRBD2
CPHRGRGAYNEQFF
TGTCCCCACCGGGGGCGGGGGGCCTACAATGAGCAGTTCTTC
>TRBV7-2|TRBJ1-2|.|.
CASSLGGGSGYTF
TGTGCCAGCAGCTTAGGGGGAGGTTCTGGCTACACCTTC
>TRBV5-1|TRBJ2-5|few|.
CASSSGSRGETQYF
TGCGCCAGCAGCTCCGGGTCCAGAGGGGAGACCCAGTACTTC
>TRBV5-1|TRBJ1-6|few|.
CASSPDGQNGSPLHF
TGCGCCAGCAGCCCTGATGGACAGAATGGTTCACCCCTCCACTTT
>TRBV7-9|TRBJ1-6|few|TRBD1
CASSLGTGSNSPLHF
TGTGCCAGCAGCTTGGGGACAGGGTCAAATTCACCCCTCCACTTT
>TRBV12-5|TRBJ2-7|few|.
CASGHDKGTWTVTYEQYF
TGTGCTAGTGGCCATGATAAGGGGACGTGGACAGTAACCTACGAGCAGTACTTC
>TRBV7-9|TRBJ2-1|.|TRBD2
CASSLARTSGNNEQFF
TGTGCCAGCAGCTTAGCACGGACTAGCGGGAACAATGAGCAGTTCTTC
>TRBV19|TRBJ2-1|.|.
CASSLQGSSYNEQFF
TGTGCCAGTAGCCTCCAGGGAAGCTCCTACAATGAGCAGTTCTTC
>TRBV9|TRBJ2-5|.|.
CASSAPGIQETQYF
TGTGCCAGCAGCGCCCCGGGAATCCAAGAGACCCAGTACTTC
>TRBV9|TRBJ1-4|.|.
CASSVGLANEKLFF
TGTGCCAGCAGCGTAGGGCTTGCTAATGAAAAACTGTTTTTT
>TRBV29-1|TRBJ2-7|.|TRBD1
CSVGGGQGTYEQYF
TGCAGCGTTGGGGGGGGACAGGGCACCTACGAGCAGTACTTC
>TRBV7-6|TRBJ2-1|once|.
CASSQQGIPYNEQFF
TGTGCCAGCAGCCAACAGGGAATTCCCTACAATGAGCAGTTCTTC
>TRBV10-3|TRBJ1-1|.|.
CASSGPVGTEAFF
TGTGCCAGCTCAGGGCCTGTGGGCACTGAAGCTTTCTTT
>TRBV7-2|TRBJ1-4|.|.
CASSLISGTGEDEKLFF
TGTGCCAGCAGCTTGATATCCGGGACCGGGGAGGATGAAAAACTGTTTTTT
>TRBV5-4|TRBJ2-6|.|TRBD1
CASSPRQGSPSGANVLTF
TGTGCCAGCAGCCCCAGACAGGGGTCCCCCTCTGGGGCCAACGTCCTGACTTTC